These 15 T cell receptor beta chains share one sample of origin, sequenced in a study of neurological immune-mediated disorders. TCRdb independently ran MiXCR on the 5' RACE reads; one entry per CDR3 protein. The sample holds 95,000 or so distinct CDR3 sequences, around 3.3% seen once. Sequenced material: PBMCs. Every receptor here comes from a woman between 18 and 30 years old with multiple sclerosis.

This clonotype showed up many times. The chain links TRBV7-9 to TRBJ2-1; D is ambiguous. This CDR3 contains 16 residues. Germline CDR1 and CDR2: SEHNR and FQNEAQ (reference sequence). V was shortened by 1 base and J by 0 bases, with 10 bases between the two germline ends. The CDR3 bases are TGTGCCAGCAGCTTAGAGTGGGGTTTCTCCTACAATGAGCAGTTCTTC. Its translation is CASSLEWGFSYNEQFF.

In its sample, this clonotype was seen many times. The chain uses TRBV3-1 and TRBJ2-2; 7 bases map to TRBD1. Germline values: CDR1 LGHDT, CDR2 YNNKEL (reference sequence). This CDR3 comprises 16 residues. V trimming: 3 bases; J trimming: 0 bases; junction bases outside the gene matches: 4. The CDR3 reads CASSQRQGSNTGELFF. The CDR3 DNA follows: TGTGCCAGCAGCCAGAGACAGGGATCGAACACCGGGGAGCTGTTTTTT.

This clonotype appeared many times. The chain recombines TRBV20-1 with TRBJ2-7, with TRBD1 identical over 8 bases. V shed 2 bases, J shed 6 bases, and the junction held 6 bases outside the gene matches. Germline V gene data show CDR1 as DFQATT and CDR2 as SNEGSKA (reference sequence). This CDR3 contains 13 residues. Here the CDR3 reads CSARRQGAFEQYF. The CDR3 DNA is TGCAGTGCTAGAAGGCAGGGGGCTTTCGAGCAGTACTTC.

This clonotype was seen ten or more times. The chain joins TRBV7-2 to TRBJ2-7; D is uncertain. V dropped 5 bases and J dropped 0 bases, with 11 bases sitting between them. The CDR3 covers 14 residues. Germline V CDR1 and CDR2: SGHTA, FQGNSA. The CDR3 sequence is CASSRVETSYEQYF. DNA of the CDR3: TGTGCCAGCAGCCGGGTGGAGACCTCCTACGAGCAGTACTTC.

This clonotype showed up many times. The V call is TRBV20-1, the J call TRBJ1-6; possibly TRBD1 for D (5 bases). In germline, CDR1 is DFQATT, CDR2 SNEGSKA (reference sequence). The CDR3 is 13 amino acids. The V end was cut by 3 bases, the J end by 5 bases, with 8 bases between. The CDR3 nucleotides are TGCAGTGCTAGGGACAAAAATAATTCACCCCTCCACTTT. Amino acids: CSARDKNNSPLHF.

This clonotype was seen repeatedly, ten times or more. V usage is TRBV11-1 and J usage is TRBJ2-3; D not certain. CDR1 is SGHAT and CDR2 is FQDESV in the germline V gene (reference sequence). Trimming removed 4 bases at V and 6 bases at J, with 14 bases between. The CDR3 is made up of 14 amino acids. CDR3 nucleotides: TGTGCCAGCAGCTACTCCGTCCCGTTGGATACGCAGTATTTT. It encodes CASSYSVPLDTQYF.

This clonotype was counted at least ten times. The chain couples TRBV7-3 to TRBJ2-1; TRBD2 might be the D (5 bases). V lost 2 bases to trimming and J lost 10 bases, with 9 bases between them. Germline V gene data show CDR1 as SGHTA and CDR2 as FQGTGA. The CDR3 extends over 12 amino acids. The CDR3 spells CASSLSQREQFF. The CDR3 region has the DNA TGTGCCAGCAGCTTATCTCAGCGGGAGCAGTTCTTC.

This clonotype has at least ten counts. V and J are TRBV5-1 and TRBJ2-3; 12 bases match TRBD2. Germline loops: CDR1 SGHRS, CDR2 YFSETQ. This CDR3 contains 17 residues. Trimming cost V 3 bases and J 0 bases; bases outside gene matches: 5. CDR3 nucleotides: TGCGCCAGCAGCTACCGGACTAGCGGGATAAGCACAGATACGCAGTATTTT. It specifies CASSYRTSGISTDTQYF.

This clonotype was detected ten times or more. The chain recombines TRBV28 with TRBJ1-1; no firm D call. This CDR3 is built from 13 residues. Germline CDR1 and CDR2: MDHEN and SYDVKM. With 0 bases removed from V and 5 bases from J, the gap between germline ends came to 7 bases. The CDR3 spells CASSLWRGTEAFF. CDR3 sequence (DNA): TGTGCCAGCAGTTTATGGAGAGGGACTGAAGCTTTCTTT. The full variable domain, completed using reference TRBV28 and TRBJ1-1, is DVKVTQSSRYLVKRTGEKVFLECVQDMDHENMFWYRQDPGLGLRLIYFSYDVKMKEKGDIPEGYSVSREKKERFSLILESASTNQTSMYLCASSLWRGTEAFFGQGTRLTVV.

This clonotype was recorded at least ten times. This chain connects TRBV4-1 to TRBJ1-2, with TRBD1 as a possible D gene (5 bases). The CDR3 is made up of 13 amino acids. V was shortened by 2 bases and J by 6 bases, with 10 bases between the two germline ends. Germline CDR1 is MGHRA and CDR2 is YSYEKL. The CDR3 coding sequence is TGCGCCAGCAGCCAACCTCGGGGGGATGGCTACACCTTC. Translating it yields CASSQPRGDGYTF.

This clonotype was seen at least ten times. CDR3 loop: CSAPNTADTQYF. CDR3 DNA: TGCAGTGCCCCCAACACAGCTGATACGCAGTATTTT. This chain joins TRBV20-1 and TRBJ2-3; D remains unclear. V was cut by 6 bases and J by 6 bases, with 13 bases left in between. Germline V gene lookup returns CDR1 DFQATT and CDR2 SNEGSKA (reference sequence). The CDR3 is 12 residues long.

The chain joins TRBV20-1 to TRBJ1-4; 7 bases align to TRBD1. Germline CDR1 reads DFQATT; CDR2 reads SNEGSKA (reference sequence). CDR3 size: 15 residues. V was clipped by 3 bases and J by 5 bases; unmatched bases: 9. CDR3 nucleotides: TGCAGTGCTAGGGTGGTGGGACAGATCAATGAAAAACTGTTTTTT. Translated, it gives CSARVVGQINEKLFF.

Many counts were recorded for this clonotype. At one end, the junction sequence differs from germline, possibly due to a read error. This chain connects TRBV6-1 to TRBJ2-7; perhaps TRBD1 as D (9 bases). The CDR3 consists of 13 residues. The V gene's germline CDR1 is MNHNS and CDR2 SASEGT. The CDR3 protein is CVSGGQGSYEQYF. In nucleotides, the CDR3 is TGTGTCAGCGGGGGACAGGGCTCCTACGAGCAGTACTTC.

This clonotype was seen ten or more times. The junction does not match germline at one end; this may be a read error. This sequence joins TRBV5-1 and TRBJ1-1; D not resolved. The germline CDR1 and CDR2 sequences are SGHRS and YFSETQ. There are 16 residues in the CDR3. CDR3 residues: CASSRWGYSPRVEAFF. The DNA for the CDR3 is TGCGCCAGCAGCCGGTGGGGTTACAGTCCTCGGGTTGAAGCCTTCTTT.

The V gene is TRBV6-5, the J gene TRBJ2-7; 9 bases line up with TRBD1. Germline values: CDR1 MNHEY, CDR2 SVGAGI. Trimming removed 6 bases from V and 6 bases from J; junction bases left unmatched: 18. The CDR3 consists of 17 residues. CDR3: CASRSDRGMVSRVEQYF. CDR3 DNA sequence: TGTGCCAGCAGAAGCGACAGGGGGATGGTTTCGCGGGTCGAGCAGTACTTC.